The 23 T cell receptor beta chains below come from one sample, sequenced in a study of blood T cells in healthy people across ages. The second PCR ran 7 to 11 cycles with a sample-barcoded 5' primer and J-beta primers. TCRdb redid the calling of the 5' RACE reads with MiXCR, one entry per CDR3 protein. The sample yields over 500,000 distinct CDR3 sequences, 45% to 60% seen once. The sample taken for sequencing was blood. These receptor sequences come from a woman at least 80 years old in good health.

The gene calls are TRBV11-2 and TRBJ2-5; 16 nucleotides agree with TRBD2. V lost 5 bases to trimming and J lost 4 bases; unmatched junction nucleotides: 7. Per germline, CDR1 SGHAT and CDR2 FQNNGV. This CDR3 contains 17 residues. The CDR3 protein is CASSPGTSGGARETQYF. For the CDR3, the DNA is TGTGCCAGCAGCCCCGGGACTAGCGGGGGGGCAAGAGAGACCCAGTACTTC. The whole variable domain, remainder taken from reference TRBV11-2 and TRBJ2-5, is EAGVAQSPRYKIIEKRQSVAFWCNPISGHATLYWYQQILGQGPKLLIQFQNNGVVDDSQLPKDRFSAERLKGVDSTLKIQPAKLEDSAVYLCASSPGTSGGARETQYFGPGTRLLVL.

Ten or more counts support this clonotype. The CDR3 spells CASSFRDSYNEQFF. The DNA for the CDR3 is TGTGCCAGCAGCTTCCGGGACTCCTACAATGAGCAGTTCTTC. The chain combines TRBV5-5 with TRBJ2-1, with a possible D match to TRBD2 (5 bases). With 2 bases removed from V and 0 bases from J, the gap between germline ends came to 6 bases. The V gene's germline CDR1 is SGHKS and CDR2 YYEKEE (reference sequence). The CDR3 runs 14 residues.

The gene calls are TRBV7-2 and TRBJ2-2, with D possibly being TRBD2 (5 bases). Germline lookup yields CDR1 SGHTA and CDR2 FQGNSA. V dropped 3 bases and J dropped 1 base, with 9 bases sitting between them. The CDR3 totals 15 residues. CDR3 bases: TGTGCCAGCAGCTTGAGGGAGTGGAACACCGGGGAGCTGTTTTTT. Its translation is CASSLREWNTGELFF.

The chain uses TRBV7-9 and TRBJ2-1, with D possibly TRBD1 on 6 matching bases. CDR3 length: 18 amino acids. Germline V gene data show CDR1 as SEHNR and CDR2 as FQNEAQ (reference sequence). Trimming left V 8 bases short and J 0 bases short, with 23 bases between. Here the CDR3 DNA reads TGTGCCAGCGGTGAAAGATCCCGGGACATTGGCTCCTACAATGAGCAGTTCTTC. Residues: CASGERSRDIGSYNEQFF.

The sample holds many counts of this clonotype. The rearrangement links TRBV6-5 to TRBJ1-1; a possible D gene is TRBD1 (5 bases). With 6 bases removed from V and 1 base from J, the gap between germline ends came to 9 bases. Germline V gene data show CDR1 as MNHEY and CDR2 as SVGAGI. The CDR3 is 13 residues long. CDR3 in amino acids: CASRATGNTEAFF. Written as DNA, the CDR3 is TGTGCCAGCAGGGCAACAGGGAACACTGAAGCTTTCTTT.

The rearrangement joins TRBV24-1 to TRBJ1-1, with D hard to call. Germline CDR1 and CDR2: KGHDR and SFDVKD. Trimming took off 4 bases at V and 5 bases at J, with 13 bases between the two ends. This CDR3 contains 14 residues. The CDR3 region is CATSDPGLGTEAFF. The CDR3, as DNA: TGTGCCACCAGTGACCCCGGTTTAGGGACTGAAGCTTTCTTT.

This clonotype was seen once. The CDR3: CSARTPAGGEETQYF. The CDR3 coding sequence is TGCAGTGCTAGAACGCCAGCGGGCGGAGAAGAGACCCAGTACTTC. The gene calls are TRBV20-1 and TRBJ2-5; maybe TRBD2 (6 bases). CDR3 length: 15 amino acids. V was cut by 2 bases and J by 3 bases, with 16 bases left in between. Germline CDR1 reads DFQATT; CDR2 reads SNEGSKA (reference sequence).

About this clonotype itself: A clone one base away is much larger, so this may be a read error. The rearrangement joins TRBV20-1 to TRBJ2-5; 10 bases are shared with TRBD2. The CDR3 contains 14 residues. Germline V gives CDR1 DFQATT, CDR2 SNEGSKA (reference sequence). With V trimmed by 1 base and J by 5 bases, 4 bases remained unmatched. The CDR3 reads CSARGGLAYETQYF. The CDR3 region has the DNA TGCAGTGCTAGAGGGGGACTAGCGTACGAGACCCAGTACTTC.

The chain couples TRBV6-5 to TRBJ2-5, with D perhaps being TRBD1 or TRBD2 (6 bases each). Germline lookup yields CDR1 MNHEY and CDR2 SVGAGI. V was trimmed by 5 bases and J by 11 bases, leaving 18 bases between them. This CDR3 contains 13 residues. CDR3 sequence reads: CASSDGGINEQYF. The DNA of the CDR3 is TGTGCCAGCAGTGACGGGGGCATCAATGAGCAGTACTTC.

The V call is TRBV6-5, the J call TRBJ2-5; the D call may be TRBD1 or TRBD2 (5 bases each). There are 15 residues in the CDR3. V lost 6 bases and J lost 0, with 14 bases in between. Germline V gene sequence: CDR1 MNHEY, CDR2 SVGAGI. In DNA form, the CDR3 reads TGTGCCAGCAGCGGGGACGAGTCGTACCAAGAGACCCAGTACTTC. This encodes CASSGDESYQETQYF.

The V call is TRBV13, the J call TRBJ2-1; D ambiguous. Trimming shortened V by 6 bases and J by 4 bases, and 10 bases separated the two germline ends. CDR1 and CDR2 (germline): PRHDT, FYEKMQ (reference sequence). The CDR3 loop spans 13 amino acids. Written as DNA, the CDR3 is TGTGCCAGCAGTGTATCCCTGTACAATGAGCAGTTCTTC. It specifies CASSVSLYNEQFF.

This clonotype was seen only a few times. The chain combines TRBV5-1 with TRBJ1-4; 7 bases are shared with TRBD1. Germline CDR1 SGHRS, CDR2 YFSETQ. The CDR3 spans 15 residues. Trimming removed 4 bases from V and 11 bases from J; junction bases left unmatched: 14. CDR3 bases: TGCGCCAGCAGCCCAAGGGACAGCCCTACTGGGAAACTGTTTTTT. This translates into CASSPRDSPTGKLFF.

This clonotype came up many times. The CDR3 coding sequence is TGTGCCAGCAGCGTAGATATGGCGTCCTACAATGAGCAGTTCTTC. Residues: CASSVDMASYNEQFF. The chain couples TRBV9 to TRBJ2-1; D is unclear. The V gene lost 0 bases and the J gene lost 1 base, with 8 bases spanning the gap. Germline CDR1 and CDR2: SGDLS and YYNGEE. The CDR3 is 15 residues long.

Details on this clonotype: A much larger clone sits a single nucleotide away, making a read error possible. The chain has TRBV5-1 and TRBJ2-5, with TRBD1 matching 9 bases. Germline CDR1 SGHRS, CDR2 YFSETQ. CDR3 size: 15 residues. The CDR3 is CAGSSGQGNQETQYF. The CDR3 DNA reads TGCGCCGGCAGCTCGGGACAGGGAAACCAAGAGACCCAGTACTTC.

This chain joins TRBV10-3 and TRBJ1-2; D possibly corresponds to TRBD1 (6 bases). Germline CDR1 ENHRY, CDR2 SYGVKD. Trimming stripped 6 bases from V and 4 bases from J, with 15 bases between. This CDR3 comprises 14 residues. CDR3 sequence: CAISANRDTYGYTF. CDR3 nucleotide sequence: TGTGCCATCAGCGCGAACAGGGATACCTATGGCTACACCTTC.

This clonotype was seen a few times. This sequence joins TRBV3-1 and TRBJ1-2, with D uncertain. V dropped 0 bases and J dropped 9 bases, with 11 bases sitting between them. The CDR3 spans 13 residues. Germline lookup yields CDR1 LGHDT and CDR2 YNNKEL (reference sequence). The CDR3 loop is CASSQEENSRYTF. The DNA of the CDR3 is TGTGCCAGCAGCCAAGAAGAGAACAGTCGCTACACCTTC.

The chain employs TRBV7-9 and TRBJ2-7; perhaps TRBD1 as D (6 bases). V lost 0 bases, J lost 4 bases, and 16 bases lay in between. Per the germline V gene, CDR1 is SEHNR and CDR2 is FQNEAQ (reference sequence). CDR3 length equals 16 residues. This chain's CDR3 is CASSLARGILPYEQYF. The CDR3 DNA follows: TGTGCCAGCAGCTTAGCGAGGGGGATCCTCCCGTACGAGCAGTACTTC. The full variable domain, completed using reference TRBV7-9 and TRBJ2-7, is DTGVSQNPRHKITKRGQNVTFRCDPISEHNRLYWYRQTLGQGPEFLTYFQNEAQLEKSRLLSDRFSAERPKGSFSTLEIQRTEQGDSAMYLCASSLARGILPYEQYFGPGTRLTVT.

The chain combines TRBV7-8 with TRBJ2-7; perhaps TRBD1 as D (5 bases). The J call is uncertain, as TRBJ2-5 better fits the DNA end. Germline values: CDR1 SGHVS, CDR2 FQNEAQ. The CDR3 totals 12 residues. The CDR3 nucleotides read TGTGCCAGCAGCTCGACCACAGGGACCCAGTACTTC. Translation gives CASSSTTGTQYF.

The chain couples TRBV7-2 to TRBJ1-2; 9 nucleotides align to TRBD1. CDR1 SGHTA and CDR2 FQGNSA come from the germline V gene. Trimming cost V 4 bases and J 4 bases; bases outside gene matches: 7. The CDR3 consists of 15 residues. CDR3 sequence: CASSSAGTGFYGYTF. The DNA for the CDR3 is TGTGCCAGCAGCTCTGCCGGGACAGGGTTCTATGGCTACACCTTC. Full variable domain (missing parts from reference TRBV7-2 and TRBJ1-2): GAGVSQSPSNKVTEKGKDVELRCDPISGHTALYWYRQSLGQGLEFLIYFQGNSAPDKSGLPSDRFSAERTGGSVSTLTIQRTQQEDSAVYLCASSSAGTGFYGYTFGSGTRLTVV.

This clonotype was counted ten times or more. This rearrangement joins TRBV7-9 to TRBJ1-4; D perhaps matches TRBD1 (6 bases). V was trimmed by 3 bases and J by 7 bases, leaving 12 bases between them. CDR3 length equals 14 residues. CDR1 SEHNR and CDR2 FQNEAQ come from the germline V gene (reference sequence). The CDR3 protein is CASSLGGAAEKLFF. The DNA for the CDR3 is TGTGCCAGCAGCTTGGGGGGGGCTGCTGAAAAACTGTTTTTT. Looking up the rest from reference TRBV7-9 and TRBJ1-4 gives the full variable domain: DTGVSQNPRHKITKRGQNVTFRCDPISEHNRLYWYRQTLGQGPEFLTYFQNEAQLEKSRLLSDRFSAERPKGSFSTLEIQRTEQGDSAMYLCASSLGGAAEKLFFGSGTQLSVL.

The chain joins TRBV12-3 or TRBV12-4 to TRBJ2-2; possibly TRBD2 for D (6 bases). The V gene lost 7 bases and the J gene lost 2 bases, with 14 bases spanning the gap. The CDR3 is 15 amino acids. As DNA, the CDR3 is TGTGCCAGCACTTGGGGACTCGCTAACACCGGGGAGCTGTTTTTT. This encodes CASTWGLANTGELFF.

Concerning this clonotype: A much larger clone sits a single nucleotide away, making a read error possible. The CDR3 sequence: CAISDPGVPGDTQYF. CDR3 coding DNA: TGTGCCATCAGTGATCCAGGGGTTCCCGGGGATACGCAGTATTTT. This chain joins TRBV24-1 and TRBJ2-3; weak D call: TRBD1 (6 bases). The CDR3 covers 15 residues. Germline assignment: CDR1 KGHDR and CDR2 SFDVKD.

V usage is TRBV12-3 or TRBV12-4 and J usage is TRBJ1-5; 8 nucleotides match TRBD1. This CDR3 comprises 13 residues. V lost 0 bases to trimming and J lost 10 bases; unmatched junction nucleotides: 2. CDR3 loop: CASSLATGDPQHF. DNA of the CDR3: TGTGCCAGCAGTTTAGCGACAGGGGATCCCCAGCATTTT.